This is a list of T cell receptor beta chains from one sample in a study of persistence of HIV-infected CD4 T cells. These TCRs are of unknown antigen specificity. Assay: immunoSEQ multiplex PCR; the TCRdb copy retains only in-frame clones and omits some. The table has 40,000 to 45,000 clones, roughly nine tenths seen once; the top ten hold over 1%. Sequencing was performed on CD4+ T cells sorted from PBMCs after roughly 18-hour stimulation, taken from a patient who received antiretroviral therapy. Receptors originate from an adult man with HIV who was CMV-seropositive. Both conserved end residues are part of each CDR3. The D gene is left open where the match is weak. Only part of the rows carry a size: once, few, many, or a class if the clone is expanded.

j_call | clone_size | v_call | d_call | cdr3_aa | cdr3_nt
TRBJ2-2 | NA | TRBV2 | TRBD2 | CAITKREGGELFF | TGTGCCATTACTAAGAGGGAGGGCGGGGAGCTGTTTTTT
TRBJ2-2 | NA | TRBV2 | TRBD1 | CASLRDRGSTGELFF | TGTGCCAGCCTTAGGGACAGGGGATCCACCGGGGAGCTGTTTTTT
TRBJ1-2 | NA | TRBV19 | NA | CASSLSQGNYGYTF | TGTGCCAGTAGTCTTTCCCAGGGAAACTATGGCTACACCTTC
TRBJ2-1 | NA | TRBV9 | NA | CASSVAPLVGDEQFF | TGTGCCAGCAGCGTAGCCCCCTTAGTGGGGGATGAGCAGTTCTTC
TRBJ1-5 | NA | TRBV19 | NA | CASTLKILWGLGNQPQHF | TGTGCCAGTACCCTCAAGATCCTCTGGGGACTGGGCAATCAGCCCCAGCATTTT
TRBJ1-1 | once | TRBV20-1 | NA | CSASAQRLLEF | TGCAGTGCTAGTGCCCAGAGGCTGCTGGAGTTT
TRBJ1-4 | NA | TRBV4-1 | NA | CASSPLGGANEKLFF | TGCGCCAGCAGCCCATTGGGAGGGGCTAATGAAAAACTGTTTTTT
TRBJ2-2 | NA | TRBV5-1 | NA | CASSQHSATTGELFF | TGCGCCAGCAGCCAACACTCGGCCACCACCGGGGAGCTGTTTTTT
TRBJ2-1 | NA | TRBV2 | NA | CASRSYGDEQFF | TGTGCCAGCAGAAGTTACGGGGATGAGCAGTTCTTC
TRBJ1-2 | NA | TRBV19 | NA | CASRSQGLTNYGYTF | TGTGCCAGTAGGTCCCAGGGGCTAACTAACTATGGCTACACCTTC
TRBJ2-1 | once | TRBV24-1 | TRBD2 | CATSLSGASRNEQFF | TGTGCCACCAGTTTAAGCGGGGCCAGCCGGAATGAGCAGTTCTTC